The 32 T cell receptor beta chains listed next were all sequenced from one sample in a study of post-analysis software for immune sequencing data. cDNA libraries of TCR beta carried unique molecular identifiers. TCRdb independently ran MiXCR on the PCR reads; one entry per CDR3 protein. The sample carries about 810,000 distinct CDR3 sequences, approximately 50% recorded once. Study results and caveats: TRBV5-6, TRBV5-1 and TRBV20-1 were among four or five TRBV segments more frequent in patients than controls.

These receptors have no identified antigens. Sequencing was carried out using blood. All receptors come from a girl aged 10-17 years with multiple sclerosis.

As DNA, the CDR3 is TGCAGCGTCCCCCCGGGACACGGATTTTGGAGCACAGATACGCAGTATTTT. Translated: CSVPPGHGFWSTDTQYF. V gene TRBV29-1 combines with J gene TRBJ2-3, with D possibly matching TRBD1 (6 bases). Germline V gives CDR1 SQVTM, CDR2 ANQGSEA. Trimming took 6 bases from V and 0 from J, leaving 22 bases between them. The CDR3 contains 17 residues.

The chain uses TRBV20-1 and TRBJ2-7; no clear D gene. CDR1 is DFQATT, CDR2 SNEGSKA, per germline (reference sequence). V shed 0 bases and J shed 6 bases, with 12 bases lying between them. The CDR3 is 13 amino acids. In DNA form, the CDR3 reads TGCAGTGCTAGAGACCCGACGGCGTTCGAGCAGTACTTC. Residues: CSARDPTAFEQYF.

This chain links TRBV12-3 or TRBV12-4 with TRBJ2-5, with 8 bases aligning to TRBD1. The assigned J gene may be wrong: the sequence end matches TRBJ2-7 better. The CDR3 covers 14 residues. The CDR3 nucleotides are TGTGCCAGCAGTCTTCAGGGGGCTTCAAACGAGCAGTACTTC. This translates into CASSLQGASNEQYF.

The chain carries TRBV7-2 and TRBJ2-1; TRBD2 matches at 10 bases. CDR1 is SGHTA and CDR2 is FQGNSA in the germline V gene. CDR3 size: 15 residues. V shed 5 bases and J 7 bases; nucleotides not matched to a gene: 8. The CDR3 DNA is TGTGCCAGCAGCGTAGGACTAGCGGTTAGGAATGAGCAGTTCTTC. The encoded protein is CASSVGLAVRNEQFF.

This rearrangement joins TRBV12-5 to TRBJ2-4; unclear D gene. The CDR3 is 13 residues long. Per the germline V gene, CDR1 is LGHNT and CDR2 is FRNRAP. V was clipped by 3 bases and J by 8 bases, with 11 bases between them. The CDR3 DNA follows: TGTGCTAGTGGTTTTCGGTCGGCAGACATTCAGTACTTC. Translation: CASGFRSADIQYF.

This chain links TRBV29-1 with TRBJ2-4, with 9 bases that match TRBD1. In germline, CDR1 is SQVTM, CDR2 ANQGSEA. The CDR3 runs 13 residues. Trimming cost V 4 bases and J 13 bases; bases outside gene matches: 11. CDR3 nucleotide sequence: TGCAGCGTTGGGGGACAGGGATTACATGAGCAGTACTTC. The encoded protein is CSVGGQGLHEQYF.

The rearrangement uses TRBV5-1 and TRBJ1-1; D unclear. Germline CDR1 SGHRS, CDR2 YFSETQ. The V gene lost 2 bases and the J gene lost 3 bases, with 11 bases spanning the gap. This CDR3 is 14 amino acids long. The DNA for the CDR3 is TGCGCCAGCAGCTTTTTGAGGGAGGACACTGAAGCTTTCTTT. Its protein is CASSFLREDTEAFF. The entire variable domain, with the rest obtained from reference TRBV5-1 and TRBJ1-1, is as follows: KAGVTQTPRYLIKTRGQQVTLSCSPISGHRSVSWYQQTPGQGLQFLFEYFSETQRNKGNFPGRFSGRQFSNSRSEMNVSTLELGDSALYLCASSFLREDTEAFFGQGTRLTVV.

In this sample, this clonotype turned up a few times. The chain employs TRBV29-1 and TRBJ2-5; tentatively, D is TRBD1 or TRBD2 (5 bases each). Trimming cost V 4 bases and J 5 bases, with 11 bases left between them. The length of the CDR3 is 12 residues. CDR1 is SQVTM, CDR2 ANQGSEA, per germline. CDR3 in amino acids: CSVGDGGETQYF. The CDR3 bases are TGCAGCGTTGGTGATGGGGGTGAGACCCAGTACTTC.

The rearrangement joins TRBV28 to TRBJ2-5; tentative D call: TRBD1 (6 bases). CDR3 length equals 15 residues. V lost 3 bases to trimming and J lost 2 bases, with 13 bases between them. CDR1 is MDHEN and CDR2 is SYDVKM in the germline V gene. The CDR3 nucleotides are TGTGCCAGCAGTTTCCGATCGAGGGGGCAAGAGACCCAGTACTTC. It yields the protein CASSFRSRGQETQYF. The complete variable domain, with remaining parts taken from reference TRBV28 and TRBJ2-5, reads DVKVTQSSRYLVKRTGEKVFLECVQDMDHENMFWYRQDPGLGLRLIYFSYDVKMKEKGDIPEGYSVSREKKERFSLILESASTNQTSMYLCASSFRSRGQETQYFGPGTRLLVL.

This clonotype occurred once. This chain joins TRBV20-1 and TRBJ2-5; TRBD1 is a possible D gene (6 bases). Per germline, CDR1 DFQATT and CDR2 SNEGSKA (reference sequence). V was shortened by 5 bases and J by 5 bases, with 21 bases between the two germline ends. The CDR3 has 15 amino acids. The CDR3 DNA reads TGCAGTGCTCCTCCCTCGACAGGTGTCCGGGAGACCCAGTACTTC. It specifies CSAPPSTGVRETQYF.

The chain combines TRBV6-5 with TRBJ2-4, with 7 bases lining up with TRBD1. The end of the DNA is better explained by TRBJ2-7, so the J call may be wrong. CDR1 is MNHEY and CDR2 is SVGAGI in the germline V gene. The CDR3 has 15 amino acids. CDR3 nucleotide sequence: TGTGCCAGCAGCCCCGCCGGGACAGCCTTGCACGAGCAGTACTTC. The encoded protein is CASSPAGTALHEQYF.

The chain links TRBV12-3 or TRBV12-4 to TRBJ2-5; 9 nucleotides agree with TRBD2. The J call may be incorrect, as the DNA end agrees better with TRBJ2-7. This CDR3 is built from 13 residues. CDR3 region: CASRPAGGYEQYF. The DNA for the CDR3 is TGTGCCAGCAGGCCAGCGGGAGGTTACGAGCAGTACTTC.

V and J are TRBV7-2 and TRBJ1-6; D gene unclear. The CDR3 has 11 residues. V dropped 11 bases and J dropped 10 bases, with 12 bases sitting between them. The V gene's germline CDR1 is SGHTA and CDR2 FQGNSA. The CDR3 spells CAGKRLSPLHF. CDR3 sequence (DNA): TGTGCCGGAAAAAGACTCTCACCCCTCCACTTT.

This clonotype has only a few counts. The rearrangement joins TRBV2 to TRBJ2-3, with 11 positions matching TRBD2. Trimming cost V 8 bases and J 1 base; bases outside gene matches: 8. This CDR3 has 16 amino acids. Germline CDR1 is SNHLY and CDR2 is FYNNEI. The chain's CDR3 is CASQGLADRGTDTQYF. CDR3 nucleotides: TGTGCCAGCCAGGGACTAGCGGACCGTGGCACAGATACGCAGTATTTT. The full variable domain, completed using reference TRBV2 and TRBJ2-3, is EPEVTQTPSHQVTQMGQEVILRCVPISNHLYFYWYRQILGQKVEFLVSFYNNEISEKSEIFDDQFSVERPDGSNFTLKIRSTKLEDSAMYFCASQGLADRGTDTQYFGPGTRLTVL.

The V and J genes are TRBV5-1 and TRBJ2-1; either TRBD1 or TRBD2 may supply D (5 bases each). Trimming removed 4 bases at V and 2 bases at J, with 13 bases between. This CDR3 has 15 amino acids. The germline gives CDR1 SGHRS, CDR2 YFSETQ. The CDR3 DNA is TGCGCCAGCAGCCCAACACAGGAGGCCTACAATGAGCAGTTCTTC. It translates to CASSPTQEAYNEQFF.

This chain connects TRBV5-1 to TRBJ2-1, with D uncertain. V lost 1 base, J lost 9 bases, and 8 bases lay in between. Germline V gene sequence: CDR1 SGHRS, CDR2 YFSETQ. CDR3 size: 12 residues. The CDR3 here is CASSLTVGEQFF. The CDR3 coding sequence is TGCGCCAGCAGCTTGACAGTGGGTGAGCAGTTCTTC.

The rearrangement links TRBV2 to TRBJ2-3; D possibly corresponds to TRBD2 (6 bases). The CDR3 runs to 16 residues. V was shortened by 8 bases and J by 1 base, with 19 bases between the two germline ends. The V gene's germline CDR1 is SNHLY and CDR2 FYNNEI. DNA of the CDR3: TGTGCCAGCGCCCCTTTACTAGCCGGCCGCACAGATACGCAGTATTTT. This gives the protein CASAPLLAGRTDTQYF. Combining the CDR3 with reference TRBV2 and TRBJ2-3 gives the whole variable domain EPEVTQTPSHQVTQMGQEVILRCVPISNHLYFYWYRQILGQKVEFLVSFYNNEISEKSEIFDDQFSVERPDGSNFTLKIRSTKLEDSAMYFCASAPLLAGRTDTQYFGPGTRLTVL.

V and J are TRBV12-3 or TRBV12-4 and TRBJ2-5; no reliable D call. The better agreement between TRBJ2-7 and the DNA end casts doubt on the J call. This CDR3 contains 11 residues. CDR3 coding DNA: TGTGCCAGCAGTTCGGCGGACGAGCAGTACTTC. Its protein is CASSSADEQYF.

This clonotype was observed a few times. This sequence joins TRBV28 and TRBJ2-5, with 7 bases aligning to TRBD2. The CDR3 runs to 15 residues. Germline V CDR1 and CDR2: MDHEN, SYDVKM. Germline trimming cut 8 bases from V and 1 base from J; bases unmatched to any gene: 10. The CDR3 nucleotides are TGTGCCAGCCGGGGGAGCGGGGCCTTCCAAGAGACCCAGTACTTC. Its protein product is CASRGSGAFQETQYF.

DNA for the CDR3: TGTGCCAGCAGCTTGGAGCAGGGCAGCTTTGGCTACACCTTC. Translation gives CASSLEQGSFGYTF. The rearrangement joins TRBV5-4 to TRBJ1-2; possibly TRBD1 for D (5 bases). Looked up from germline, CDR1 is SGHNT and CDR2 is YYREEE (reference sequence). V dropped 0 bases and J dropped 7 bases, with 13 bases sitting between them. This CDR3 spans 14 amino acids.

V is TRBV7-3 and J is TRBJ1-1, with D unresolved. Germline values: CDR1 SGHTA, CDR2 FQGTGA. The CDR3 is made up of 14 amino acids. Trimming took off 4 bases at V and 1 base at J, with 10 bases between the two ends. The chain's CDR3 is CASSSSTANTEAFF. For the CDR3, the DNA is TGTGCCAGCAGCTCCTCGACGGCGAACACTGAAGCTTTCTTT.

This chain uses TRBV7-9 with TRBJ1-2, with D possibly matching TRBD1 (6 bases). V was shortened by 5 bases and J by 7 bases, with 17 bases between the two germline ends. The germline CDR1 and CDR2 sequences are SEHNR and FQNEAQ (reference sequence). This CDR3 spans 14 amino acids. The CDR3 sequence is CASSPDRLWSGYTF. The CDR3 bases are TGTGCCAGCAGCCCAGACAGGCTGTGGTCTGGCTACACCTTC.

This chain's CDR3 is CSVEDHGSEAFF. Written as DNA, the CDR3 is TGCAGCGTTGAAGACCATGGGTCTGAAGCTTTCTTT. The rearrangement links TRBV29-1 to TRBJ1-1; no definite D call. The CDR3 spans 12 residues. Looked up from germline, CDR1 is SQVTM and CDR2 is ANQGSEA. V lost 0 bases and J 6 bases, leaving 8 bases between the germline ends.

This clonotype was seen only a few times. This sequence joins TRBV20-1 and TRBJ2-1, with 11 nucleotides matching TRBD2. The CDR3 spans 17 residues. Germline CDR1 reads DFQATT; CDR2 reads SNEGSKA (reference sequence). J was trimmed by 4 bases and V by 6 bases; bases with no gene match: 14. This CDR3 reads CSAAGTSGGLGYNEQFF. As DNA, the CDR3 is TGCAGTGCAGCCGGGACTAGCGGAGGGCTGGGGTACAATGAGCAGTTCTTC.

The CDR3 sequence is CASSQPTGTEGHGYTF. Written as DNA, the CDR3 is TGCGCCAGCAGCCAGCCAACCGGGACGGAGGGCCATGGCTACACCTTC. The V gene is TRBV4-1, the J gene TRBJ1-2; tentatively, D is TRBD1 (5 bases). This CDR3 region has 16 residues. In germline, CDR1 is MGHRA, CDR2 YSYEKL. The ends were cut back, 3 bases at V and 6 bases at J, with 20 bases in the middle.

The chain carries TRBV15 and TRBJ2-7, with D maybe TRBD2 (5 bases). Germline CDR1 reads LNHNV; CDR2 reads YYDKDF (reference sequence). V lost 0 bases, J lost 3 bases, and 15 bases lay in between. The CDR3 contains 16 residues. CDR3 protein: CATSRDRGLGFYEQYF. In DNA, the CDR3 is TGTGCCACCAGCAGAGACCGCGGACTGGGATTCTACGAGCAGTACTTC.

The table lists this clonotype with a few counts. The rearrangement links TRBV11-2 to TRBJ2-5; D unclear. The V end lost 5 bases, the J end lost 0 bases, and 19 bases lay between the germline ends. Germline V gene lookup returns CDR1 SGHAT and CDR2 FQNNGV. The CDR3 length is 17 residues. The CDR3 coding sequence is TGTGCCAGCAGCGACCACCTGCTACAGACCGACCAAGAGACCCAGTACTTC. It codes for CASSDHLLQTDQETQYF.

The chain uses TRBV19 and TRBJ2-5; maybe TRBD1 (6 bases). Germline CDR1 and CDR2: LNHDA and SQIVND (reference sequence). V dropped 6 bases and J dropped 0 bases, with 14 bases sitting between them. CDR3 length equals 15 residues. The CDR3 DNA is TGTGCCAGTAGCTCACGGACAGCGAACCAAGAGACCCAGTACTTC. Residues: CASSSRTANQETQYF.

CDR3 DNA: TGCGCCAGCAGCCAAGAGGAGATAGGGGTAAACTATGGCTACACCTTC. Encoded protein: CASSQEEIGVNYGYTF. V usage is TRBV4-1 and J usage is TRBJ1-2; a weak D match, TRBD1 (5 bases). Trimming pared 0 bases from V and 2 bases from J, leaving 13 bases between. Looked up from germline, CDR1 is MGHRA and CDR2 is YSYEKL. The CDR3 runs to 16 residues.

This chain links TRBV29-1 with TRBJ2-7; TRBD1 agrees at 10 bases. The CDR3 is made up of 13 amino acids. After removal of 4 bases from V and 3 bases from J, the junction contained 3 bases not matched to a gene. Per germline, CDR1 SQVTM and CDR2 ANQGSEA. The CDR3, as DNA: TGCAGCGTTGCCAGGGACAGGGGCTACGAGCAGTACTTC. It codes for CSVARDRGYEQYF.

This clonotype was picked up a small number of times. The chain recombines TRBV3-1 with TRBJ2-7; possibly TRBD2 for D (6 bases). The V gene's germline CDR1 is LGHDT and CDR2 YNNKEL (reference sequence). Deletions cut 4 bases from V and 0 bases from J, with 16 bases between. The CDR3 is 16 amino acids. CDR3 region: CASSPYLAKTSYEQYF. The CDR3 nucleotides are TGTGCCAGCAGCCCCTATCTAGCGAAAACCTCCTACGAGCAGTACTTC.

This clonotype was seen a single time. This chain uses TRBV20-1 with TRBJ2-5; the match to TRBD1 covers 7 bases. With the DNA end fitting TRBJ2-7 better, the J assignment may be wrong. In germline, CDR1 is DFQATT, CDR2 SNEGSKA (reference sequence). This CDR3 comprises 16 residues. The CDR3 nucleotides read TGCAGTGCTAGAGATAGGGCCAGGGGGATTTCCTACGAGCAGTACTTC. Protein product: CSARDRARGISYEQYF.